A single sample is the source of the 30 T cell receptor beta chains below, sequenced in a study of technical replicates of blood from several donors (dated by TCRdb to the late 2010s). Library creation used the immunoSEQ multiplex PCR assay. The source is immuneACCESS, and TCRdb retained only in-frame sequences with V and J called. Part of the clones is not carried over; for the studies checked, unresolved V genes explain less than half of this, and the remainder is unexplained. The sample table lists about 70,000 clones, roughly 96% of them with a count of one. The ten largest make up roughly 0.19% of the sample. The sample consisted of T cells isolated from PBMCs. The receptor source for this set is a human donor in good health.

The chain has TRBV6-5 and TRBJ2-1, with 13 bases matching TRBD2. Germline trimming cut 0 bases from V and 15 bases from J; bases unmatched to any gene: 2. CDR1 and CDR2 from the germline V gene are MNHEY and SVGAGI. This CDR3 has 13 amino acids. Here the CDR3 reads CASSYSGLAGVFF. In DNA, the CDR3 is TGTGCCAGCAGTTACTCAGGACTAGCGGGAGTGTTCTTC.

This clone appeared once. This chain connects TRBV27 to TRBJ2-4, with 12 bases that match TRBD1. With V trimmed by 2 bases and J by 1 base, 9 bases remained unmatched. The CDR3 loop spans 19 amino acids. Germline CDR1 is MNHEY and CDR2 is SMNVEV (reference sequence). The CDR3 bases are TGTGCCAGCAGTTTACTCCCGGGACAGGGGGCAGAGGCCAAAAACATTCAGTACTTC. Its protein is CASSLLPGQGAEAKNIQYF.

The chain has TRBV18 and TRBJ1-3; D not certain. V lost 3 bases and J 0 bases, leaving 6 bases between the germline ends. Germline lookup yields CDR1 KGHSH and CDR2 LQKENI. This CDR3 has 14 amino acids. CDR3 bases: TGTGCCAGCTCACCGGGGAGCTCTGGAAACACCATATATTTT. Amino acid sequence: CASSPGSSGNTIYF.

This clone was seen once. The chain carries TRBV2 and TRBJ1-2; 7 positions agree with TRBD1. Trimming cost V 6 bases and J 5 bases; bases outside gene matches: 9. Germline CDR1 reads SNHLY; CDR2 reads FYNNEI. The CDR3 consists of 14 residues. For the CDR3, the DNA is TGTGCCAGCAGGGAACAGGGGAACCGATATGGCTACACCTTC. Residues: CASREQGNRYGYTF.

This clone was picked up one time. This chain joins TRBV5-1 and TRBJ2-7; 9 bases match TRBD2. This CDR3 region has 14 residues. V was pared by 5 bases and J by 3 bases, with 6 bases of the junction left unmatched. CDR1 and CDR2 (germline): SGHRS, YFSETQ. The CDR3 is CASREGTSFYEQYF. DNA for the CDR3: TGCGCCAGCAGGGAGGGGACTAGCTTCTACGAGCAGTACTTC.

CDR3 sequence reads: CASSRPTQPGEQYF. The CDR3 nucleotides are TGTGCCAGCAGTCGCCCGACGCAGCCAGGGGAGCAGTACTTC. The V and J genes are TRBV6-6 and TRBJ2-7, with D possibly being TRBD1 (5 bases). Trimming left V 5 bases short and J 7 bases short, with 18 bases between. CDR3 length: 14 amino acids. The V gene's germline CDR1 is MNHNY and CDR2 SVGAGI (reference sequence).

The rearrangement joins TRBV5-1 to TRBJ2-1, with D possibly TRBD2 on 5 matching bases. Deletions cut 2 bases from V and 5 bases from J, with 14 bases between. Per the germline V gene, CDR1 is SGHRS and CDR2 is YFSETQ. The CDR3 is 15 amino acids. The CDR3 protein is CASSLPQHGDNEQFF. CDR3 coding DNA: TGCGCCAGCAGCTTACCGCAGCACGGGGACAATGAGCAGTTCTTC.

The CDR3 loop is CASNGGLAGDTQYF. CDR3 nucleotide sequence: TGTGCCAGCAACGGGGGGCTAGCGGGAGATACGCAGTATTTT. The chain uses TRBV7-9 and TRBJ2-3, with 8 bases matching TRBD2. This CDR3 comprises 14 residues. The germline V gene encodes CDR1 SEHNR and CDR2 FQNEAQ (reference sequence). J was trimmed by 5 bases and V by 7 bases; bases with no gene match: 8.

Here the CDR3 DNA reads TGCGCCAGCAGCCAAGGCCCCCCGCCCGGGACAGCAACTAACTATGGCTACACCTTC. The encoded protein is CASSQGPPPGTATNYGYTF. V gene TRBV4-1 combines with J gene TRBJ1-2, with TRBD1 matching 7 bases. CDR3 length: 19 residues. V trimming: 1 base; J trimming: 0 bases; junction bases outside the gene matches: 14. The germline gives CDR1 MGHRA, CDR2 YSYEKL.

The CDR3 sequence is CASSRTGLGAEQYF. CDR3 bases: TGTGCCAGCAGTCGGACAGGCCTTGGCGCGGAGCAGTACTTC. V and J are TRBV9 and TRBJ2-7, with TRBD1 identical over 7 bases. Trimming at V came to 5 bases and at J to 7 bases, leaving 12 bases not matched to a gene. CDR1 SGDLS and CDR2 YYNGEE come from the germline V gene. This CDR3 has 14 residues.

This clone occurred a few times. The gene calls are TRBV14 and TRBJ1-3; D is undetermined. CDR1 SGHDN and CDR2 FVKESK come from the germline V gene. This CDR3 comprises 14 residues. The germline V and J ends were trimmed by 6 bases and 2 bases, with 11 bases remaining between them. The CDR3 spells CASSWSGTGNTIYF. The CDR3 nucleotides are TGTGCCAGCAGTTGGTCCGGGACTGGAAACACCATATATTTT.

V gene TRBV9 combines with J gene TRBJ2-7; TRBD1 matches 8 bases. There are 13 residues in the CDR3. Germline V CDR1 and CDR2: SGDLS, YYNGEE. J was trimmed by 2 bases and V by 4 bases; bases with no gene match: 2. The CDR3 loop reads CASSPQGAYEQYF. CDR3 nucleotides: TGTGCCAGCAGCCCACAGGGGGCCTACGAGCAGTACTTC.

V and J are TRBV18 and TRBJ2-3; 10 bases line up with TRBD2. The germline CDR1 and CDR2 sequences are KGHSH and LQKENI. There are 19 residues in the CDR3. V trimming: 0 bases; J trimming: 0 bases; junction bases outside the gene matches: 9. In DNA form, the CDR3 reads TGTGCCAGCTCACCACCTCAGCTAGCGGGAGTCTATAGCACAGATACGCAGTATTTT. As protein: CASSPPQLAGVYSTDTQYF.

The chain combines TRBV27 with TRBJ2-7; TRBD1 matches 11 bases. From germline, CDR1 is MNHEY and CDR2 SMNVEV (reference sequence). With 5 bases clipped from V and 3 bases from J, the junction kept 3 bases outside the gene matches. The length of the CDR3 is 14 residues. The chain's CDR3 is CASSPGTGGYEQYF. In nucleotides, the CDR3 is TGTGCCAGCAGTCCCGGGACAGGGGGCTACGAGCAGTACTTC.

The chain joins TRBV25-1 to TRBJ2-7, with 10 bases that match TRBD2. J was trimmed by 7 bases and V by 0 bases; bases with no gene match: 9. The germline CDR1 and CDR2 sequences are MGHDK and SYGVNS. The CDR3 totals 16 residues. Written as DNA, the CDR3 is TGTGCCAGCAGTGAATATTTGCTAGCGGGAGACGGGGAGCAGTACTTC. Its translation is CASSEYLLAGDGEQYF.

The chain is built from TRBV10-1 and TRBJ2-7; D might be TRBD1 (5 bases). CDR1 WNHNN and CDR2 SYGVQD come from the germline V gene (reference sequence). CDR3 length: 13 residues. V shed 8 bases and J shed 1 base, with 12 bases lying between them. The CDR3 DNA sequence: TGCGCCAGCCTCGACAGACATTCCTACGAGCAGTACTTC. It specifies CASLDRHSYEQYF.

This clone was detected only once. The chain carries TRBV28 and TRBJ1-2; tentatively, D is TRBD1 (5 bases). The V and J ends lost 5 bases and 0 bases respectively, with 13 bases between them. Per the germline V gene, CDR1 is MDHEN and CDR2 is SYDVKM. The CDR3 extends over 15 amino acids. Here the CDR3 reads CASSPQGSPNYGYTF. CDR3 sequence (DNA): TGTGCCAGCAGTCCCCAGGGTTCTCCTAACTATGGCTACACCTTC.

The chain is built from TRBV5-6 and TRBJ1-2; maybe TRBD1 (5 bases). Germline V CDR1 and CDR2: SGHDT, YYEEEE. The CDR3 is made up of 14 amino acids. Trimming left V 2 bases short and J 6 bases short, with 14 bases between. CDR3 DNA sequence: TGTGCCAGCAGCTTATTGGCAGGGTATCATGGCTACACCTTC. Amino acids: CASSLLAGYHGYTF.

The chain joins TRBV6-5 to TRBJ2-1, with TRBD2 as a possible D gene (6 bases). Trimming removed 5 bases from V and 7 bases from J, with 15 bases in between. This CDR3 is built from 14 residues. CDR1 is MNHEY, CDR2 SVGAGI, per germline. CDR3: CASSTVGGLNEQFF. The CDR3 nucleotides are TGTGCCAGCAGTACCGTGGGGGGATTGAATGAGCAGTTCTTC.

V and J are TRBV10-2 and TRBJ2-5, with 14 positions matching TRBD2. CDR1 and CDR2 (germline): WSHSY, SAAADI. This CDR3 is 14 amino acids long. The V gene end was trimmed by 8 bases and the J gene end by 5 bases; junction bases not matched to a gene: 4. The DNA of the CDR3 is TGCGCCAGCGGGACTAGCGGGGGTTCCGAGACCCAGTACTTC. Translating gives CASGTSGGSETQYF.

V is TRBV19 and J is TRBJ2-3; 7 bases align to TRBD1. Germline V gene lookup returns CDR1 LNHDA and CDR2 SQIVND (reference sequence). The V and J ends lost 5 bases and 3 bases, in that order; junction bases with no gene match: 11. The CDR3 spans 16 residues. The CDR3 region is CASSPQTGSVTDTQYF. The DNA of the CDR3 is TGTGCCAGTAGTCCGCAGACAGGGTCCGTGACAGATACGCAGTATTTT. The full variable domain, in which reference TRBV19 and TRBJ2-3 provide the parts outside the CDR3, is DGGITQSPKYLFRKEGQNVTLSCEQNLNHDAMYWYRQDPGQGLRLIYYSQIVNDFQKGDIAEGYSVSREKKESFPLTVTSAQKNPTAFYLCASSPQTGSVTDTQYFGPGTRLTVL.

The genes are TRBV19 and TRBJ2-1; 11 positions match TRBD2. This CDR3 contains 15 residues. After removal of 6 bases from V and 7 bases from J, the junction contained 8 bases not matched to a gene. The germline gives CDR1 LNHDA, CDR2 SQIVND (reference sequence). CDR3 nucleotides: TGTGCCAGTAGACTGGGCCTAGCGGGGGGAAATGAGCAGTTCTTC. It translates to CASRLGLAGGNEQFF.

The CDR3 spells CASSHNRGAYEQYF. In DNA form, the CDR3 reads TGTGCCAGCAGCCATAACAGGGGAGCCTACGAGCAGTACTTC. The chain uses TRBV7-2 and TRBJ2-7; 7 nucleotides match TRBD1. This CDR3 spans 14 amino acids. Trimming cost V 5 bases and J 2 bases; bases outside gene matches: 6. The V gene's germline CDR1 is SGHTA and CDR2 FQGNSA.

V and J are TRBV5-4 and TRBJ2-5; 8 bases are shared with TRBD2. Per the germline V gene, CDR1 is SGHNT and CDR2 is YYREEE (reference sequence). The CDR3 totals 15 residues. The ends lost 2 bases at V and 5 bases at J; junction bases unmatched: 8. CDR3 bases: TGTGCCAGCAGCTTAAGCCGGGGGGGCTTGGAGACCCAGTACTTC. It yields the protein CASSLSRGGLETQYF.

This CDR3 reads CAISEGQGDTGELFF. The CDR3 DNA reads as TGTGCCATCAGTGAAGGGCAGGGTGACACCGGGGAGCTGTTTTTT. The chain is built from TRBV10-3 and TRBJ2-2; D is perhaps TRBD1 (5 bases). This CDR3 is built from 15 residues. V was shortened by 3 bases and J by 3 bases, with 11 bases between the two germline ends. Per germline, CDR1 ENHRY and CDR2 SYGVKD.

The V call is TRBV5-1, the J call TRBJ1-1, with 7 bases aligning to TRBD1. Unmatched junction bases numbered 4, after V lost 0 bases and J lost 5 bases. This CDR3 spans 14 amino acids. The germline gives CDR1 SGHRS, CDR2 YFSETQ. CDR3 bases: TGCGCCAGCAGCTTGGATAGGGGGCAGACTGAAGCTTTCTTT. This gives the protein CASSLDRGQTEAFF.

This rearrangement joins TRBV4-1 to TRBJ2-7; TRBD1 agrees at 7 bases. With 5 bases clipped from V and 6 bases from J, the junction kept 7 bases outside the gene matches. Germline V gives CDR1 MGHRA, CDR2 YSYEKL. The CDR3 consists of 13 residues. DNA for the CDR3: TGCGCCAGCAGCGAAACAGGGGTAGGCGAGCAGTACTTC. Its protein product is CASSETGVGEQYF.

The chain links TRBV14 to TRBJ1-6, with a possible D match to TRBD1 (5 bases). The germline V gene has CDR1 SGHDN and CDR2 FVKESK. The CDR3 loop spans 15 amino acids. The CDR3 loop reads CPIKDSGGKHAPLHF. Written as DNA, the CDR3 is TGTCCCATTAAGGATAGCGGGGGGAAACATGCCCCCCTCCACTTT.

The chain couples TRBV13 to TRBJ2-3; 11 bases are shared with TRBD2. Germline V CDR1 and CDR2: PRHDT, FYEKMQ (reference sequence). V gave up 1 base and J gave up 2 bases; unmatched junction bases: 5. This CDR3 has 17 residues. CDR3 amino acids: CASSLVGTSGNTDTQYF. DNA of the CDR3: TGTGCCAGCAGCTTAGTAGGGACTAGCGGAAACACAGATACGCAGTATTTT.

V usage is TRBV29-1 and J usage is TRBJ2-2; a possible D gene is TRBD1 (5 bases). The germline V gene has CDR1 SQVTM and CDR2 ANQGSEA. The CDR3 totals 12 residues. V was trimmed by 3 bases and J by 4 bases, leaving 6 bases between them. The CDR3 spells CSVDRATGELFF. CDR3 sequence (DNA): TGCAGCGTTGACAGGGCCACCGGGGAGCTGTTTTTT.